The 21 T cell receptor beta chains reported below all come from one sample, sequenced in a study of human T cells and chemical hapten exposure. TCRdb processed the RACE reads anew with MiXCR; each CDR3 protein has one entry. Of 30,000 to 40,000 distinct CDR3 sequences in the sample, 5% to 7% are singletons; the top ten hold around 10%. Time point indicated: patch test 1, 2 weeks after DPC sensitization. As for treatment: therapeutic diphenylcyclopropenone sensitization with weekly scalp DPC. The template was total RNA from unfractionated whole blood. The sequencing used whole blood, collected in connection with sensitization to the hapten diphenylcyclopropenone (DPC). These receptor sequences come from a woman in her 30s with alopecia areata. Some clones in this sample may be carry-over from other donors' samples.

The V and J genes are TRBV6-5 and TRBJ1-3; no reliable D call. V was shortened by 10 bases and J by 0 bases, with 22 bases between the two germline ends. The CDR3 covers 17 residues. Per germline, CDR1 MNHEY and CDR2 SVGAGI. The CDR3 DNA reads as TGTGCCACGCGTCGATCCGGGCTTCTGAACTCTGGAAACACCATATATTTT. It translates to CATRRSGLLNSGNTIYF.

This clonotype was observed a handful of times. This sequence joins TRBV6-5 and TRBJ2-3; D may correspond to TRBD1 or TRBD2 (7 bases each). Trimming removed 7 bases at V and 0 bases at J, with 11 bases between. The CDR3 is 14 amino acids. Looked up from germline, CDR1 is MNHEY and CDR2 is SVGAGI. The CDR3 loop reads CASTRGGSTDTQYF. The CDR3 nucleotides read TGTGCCAGCACCAGGGGGGGCAGCACAGATACGCAGTATTTT.

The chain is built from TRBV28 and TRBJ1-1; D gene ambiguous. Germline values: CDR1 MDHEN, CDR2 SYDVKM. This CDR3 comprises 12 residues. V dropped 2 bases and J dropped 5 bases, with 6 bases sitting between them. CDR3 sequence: CASSLRQTEAFF. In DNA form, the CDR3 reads TGTGCCAGCAGTTTAAGGCAGACTGAAGCTTTCTTT.

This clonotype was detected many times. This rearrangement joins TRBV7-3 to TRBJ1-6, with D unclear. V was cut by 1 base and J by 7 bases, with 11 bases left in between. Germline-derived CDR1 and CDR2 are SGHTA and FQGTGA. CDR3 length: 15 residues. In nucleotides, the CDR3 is TGTGCCAGCAGCTTAAGCTCCAGAGCCAATTCACCCCTCCACTTT. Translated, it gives CASSLSSRANSPLHF.

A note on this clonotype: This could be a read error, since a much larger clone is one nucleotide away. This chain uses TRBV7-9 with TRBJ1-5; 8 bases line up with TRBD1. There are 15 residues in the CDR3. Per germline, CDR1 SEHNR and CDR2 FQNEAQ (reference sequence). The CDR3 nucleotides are TGTGCCAGCAGCTCAGATAGACAGGGGAATCAGCCCCAGCTTTTT. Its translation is CASSSDRQGNQPQLF.

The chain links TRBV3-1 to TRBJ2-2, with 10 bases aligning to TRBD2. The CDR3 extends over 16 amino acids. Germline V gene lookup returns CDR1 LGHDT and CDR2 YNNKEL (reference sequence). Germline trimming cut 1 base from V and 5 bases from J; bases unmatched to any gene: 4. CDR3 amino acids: CASSQAAGGRTGELFF. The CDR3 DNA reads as TGTGCCAGCAGCCAAGCAGCGGGGGGGCGGACCGGGGAGCTGTTTTTT. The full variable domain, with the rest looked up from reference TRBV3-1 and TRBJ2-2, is DTAVSQTPKYLVTQMGNDKSIKCEQNLGHDTMYWYKQDSKKFLKIMFSYNNKELIINETVPNRFSPKSPDKAHLNLHINSLELGDSAVYFCASSQAAGGRTGELFFGEGSRLTVL.

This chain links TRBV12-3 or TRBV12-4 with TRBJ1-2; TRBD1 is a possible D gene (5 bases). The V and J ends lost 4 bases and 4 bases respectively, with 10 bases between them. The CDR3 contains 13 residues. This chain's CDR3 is CASSSQDFYGYTF. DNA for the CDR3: TGTGCCAGCAGTTCACAGGACTTCTATGGCTACACCTTC.

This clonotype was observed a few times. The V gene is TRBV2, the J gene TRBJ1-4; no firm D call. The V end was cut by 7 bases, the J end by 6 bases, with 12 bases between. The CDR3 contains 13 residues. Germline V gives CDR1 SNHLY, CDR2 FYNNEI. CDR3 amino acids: CASMLGLDEKLFF. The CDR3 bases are TGTGCCAGCATGCTGGGTTTGGATGAAAAACTGTTTTTT.

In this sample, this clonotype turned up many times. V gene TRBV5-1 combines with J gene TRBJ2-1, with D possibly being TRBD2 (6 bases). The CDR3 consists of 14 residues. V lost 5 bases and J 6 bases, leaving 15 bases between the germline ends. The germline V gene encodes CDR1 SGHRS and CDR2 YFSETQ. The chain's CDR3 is CASSPGTGFNEQFF. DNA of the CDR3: TGCGCCAGCAGTCCCGGGACTGGCTTCAATGAGCAGTTCTTC.

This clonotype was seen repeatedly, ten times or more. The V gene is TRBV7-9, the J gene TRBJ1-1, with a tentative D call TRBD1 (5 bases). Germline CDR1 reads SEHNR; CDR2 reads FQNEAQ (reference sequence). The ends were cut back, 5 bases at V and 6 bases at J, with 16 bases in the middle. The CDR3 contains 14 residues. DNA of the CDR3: TGTGCCAGCAGCCCCGCGTTGGGGACCCCTGAAGCTTTCTTT. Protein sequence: CASSPALGTPEAFF.

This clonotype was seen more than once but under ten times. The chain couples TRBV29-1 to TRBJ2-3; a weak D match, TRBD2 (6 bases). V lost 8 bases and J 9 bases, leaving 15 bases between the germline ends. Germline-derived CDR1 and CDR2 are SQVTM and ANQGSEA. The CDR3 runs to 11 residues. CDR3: CSTRDSQTQYF. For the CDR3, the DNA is TGCAGCACCCGGGACTCCCAAACGCAGTATTTT.

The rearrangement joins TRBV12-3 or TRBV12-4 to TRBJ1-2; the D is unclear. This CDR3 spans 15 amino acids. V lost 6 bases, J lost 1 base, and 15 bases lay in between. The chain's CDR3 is CASRKSGEGNYGYTF. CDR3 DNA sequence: TGTGCCAGCAGAAAGAGCGGGGAAGGTAACTATGGCTACACCTTC.

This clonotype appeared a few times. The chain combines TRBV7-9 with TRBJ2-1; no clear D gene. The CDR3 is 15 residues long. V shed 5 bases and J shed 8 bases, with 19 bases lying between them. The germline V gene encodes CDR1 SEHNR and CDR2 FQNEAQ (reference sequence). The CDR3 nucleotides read TGTGCCAGCAGCCCTCCCGGATCGGCGGTCGATGAGCAGTTCTTC. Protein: CASSPPGSAVDEQFF.

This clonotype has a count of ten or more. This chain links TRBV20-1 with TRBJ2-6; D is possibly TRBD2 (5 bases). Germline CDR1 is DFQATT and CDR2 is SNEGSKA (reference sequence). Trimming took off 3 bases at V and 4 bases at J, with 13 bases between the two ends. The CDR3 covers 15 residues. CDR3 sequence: CSASLGVQGANVLTF. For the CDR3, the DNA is TGCAGTGCTAGTCTCGGGGTTCAGGGGGCCAACGTCCTGACTTTC.

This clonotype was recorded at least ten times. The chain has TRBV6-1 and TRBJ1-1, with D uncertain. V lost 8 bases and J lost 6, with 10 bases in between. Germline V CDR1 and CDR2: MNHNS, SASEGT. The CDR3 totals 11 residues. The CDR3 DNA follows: TGTGCCAGCGCTAGTTGGGCTGAAGCTTTCTTT. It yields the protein CASASWAEAFF.

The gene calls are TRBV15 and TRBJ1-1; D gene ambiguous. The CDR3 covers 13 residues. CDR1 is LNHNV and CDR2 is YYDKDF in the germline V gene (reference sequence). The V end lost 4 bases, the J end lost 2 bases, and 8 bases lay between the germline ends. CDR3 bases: TGTGCCACCAGCACAGGATTTAACACTGAAGCTTTCTTT. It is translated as CATSTGFNTEAFF. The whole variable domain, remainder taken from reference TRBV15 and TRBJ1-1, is DAMVIQNPRYQVTQFGKPVTLSCSQTLNHNVMYWYQQKSSQAPKLLFHYYDKDFNNEADTPDNFQSRRPNTSFCFLDIRSPGLGDTAMYLCATSTGFNTEAFFGQGTRLTVV.

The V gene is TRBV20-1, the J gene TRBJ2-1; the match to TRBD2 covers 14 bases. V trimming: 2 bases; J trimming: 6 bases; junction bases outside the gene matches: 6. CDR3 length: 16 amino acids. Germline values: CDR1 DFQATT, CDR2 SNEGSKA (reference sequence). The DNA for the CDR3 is TGCAGTGCTAGACCTCGACTAGCGGGGGGGAGCAATGAGCAGTTCTTC. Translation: CSARPRLAGGSNEQFF.

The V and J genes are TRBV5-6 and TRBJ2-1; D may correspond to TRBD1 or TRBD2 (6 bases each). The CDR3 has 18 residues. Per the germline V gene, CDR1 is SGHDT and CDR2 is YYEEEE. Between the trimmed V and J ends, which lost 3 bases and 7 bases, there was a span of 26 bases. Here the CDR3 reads CASSSGAIRGGVLNEQFF. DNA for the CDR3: TGTGCCAGCAGCTCAGGGGCAATCCGCGGAGGGGTGTTGAATGAGCAGTTCTTC.

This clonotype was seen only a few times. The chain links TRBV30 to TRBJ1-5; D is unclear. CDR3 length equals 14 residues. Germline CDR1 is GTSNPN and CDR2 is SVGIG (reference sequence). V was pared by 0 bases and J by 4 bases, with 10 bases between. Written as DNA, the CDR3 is TGTGCCTGGAGTGTCACACTAAGGAATCAGCCCCAGCATTTT. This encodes CAWSVTLRNQPQHF.

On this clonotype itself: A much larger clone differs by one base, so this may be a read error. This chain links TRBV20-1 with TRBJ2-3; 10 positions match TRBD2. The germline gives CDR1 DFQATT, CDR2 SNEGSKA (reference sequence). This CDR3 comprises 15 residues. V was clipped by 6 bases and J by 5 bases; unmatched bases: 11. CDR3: CSAPLIAGGLDTQYF. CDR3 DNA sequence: TGCAGTGCCCCTCTAATAGCGGGGGGATTAGATACGCAGTATTTT.

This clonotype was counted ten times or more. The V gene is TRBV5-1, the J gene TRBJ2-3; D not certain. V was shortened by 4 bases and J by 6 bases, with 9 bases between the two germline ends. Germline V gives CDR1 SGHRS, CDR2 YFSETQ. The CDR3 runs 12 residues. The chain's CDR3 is CASSRFMDTQYF. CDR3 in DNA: TGCGCCAGCAGCCGATTTATGGATACGCAGTATTTT.